This TCR beta chain was sequenced during a study of CD4 T cells in relation to SARS-CoV-2 and coronaviruses (dated by TCRdb to the early 2020s). In terms of the full investigation: In the ViraFEST assay, PBMCs were grown with antigen for approximately 11 days, and TCR beta CDR3s were then sequenced to identify antigen-specific clonal expansions. For other donors in the study, expansion assays were sequenced with a different, Illumina-based TCR-beta assay. The Adaptive Biotechnologies TCR-sequencing kit was used to sequence samples from a few pre-COVID donors and the naive versus memory experiments, while other data came from Illumina-based sequencing. At the level of individual TCR clonotypes, the study evaluated whether memory CD4+ T cells crossreact between the spike proteins of SARS-CoV-2 and those of common cold coronaviruses. HLA restriction was mapped for shared crossreactive spike epitopes using patient-derived lymphoblastoid cell lines. Across all 12 patients in the convalescent cohort, the median age was almost 40 years, with a range of roughly 21 to 80 years. Of the 12 convalescent patients, 8 were male and 4 were female, and two of the subjects were Hispanic. General findings and caveats noted by the study authors: No donor contributed both pre-pandemic and post-infection samples, which limited tracing the source of pre-existing responses. Compared with monoreactive clones, crossreactive clones had significantly weaker SARS-CoV-2-driven expansion, a result consistent with antigenic imprinting. Crossreactivity analysis was centred on spike protein, so crossreactivity against other viral proteins was not assessed. Sequencing of naive versus memory cells indicated that the assay detects memory recall responses, not primary responses primed during culture. Small numbers of patients and of tested TCRs were a limitation of the study. In about 60% of donors, memory CD4+ clonotypes turned up that crossrecognized SARS-CoV-2 and at least one common cold coronavirus spike.

CEF-cultured naive and memory CD4+ T cell DNA received survey-level immunoSEQ TCR-beta sequencing. The paper's data handling went like this. Preprocessing removed nonproductive sequences and CDR3s not starting with C, not ending with F or W, or shorter than 7 amino acids. The MANAFEST web app was used to call antigen-specific clonotypes on the basis of expansion compared with the reference and with other culture wells. To be counted as positive, a clone had to show significant expansion compared with the reference culture, at an FDR below 0.05, in 2 of 3 replicate wells. For a clone to be considered positive, significant expansion relative to all other tandem wells and an odds ratio above 5 were also required. Cultured and uncultured naive and memory CD4+ repertoires were searched for previously identified spike- and CEF-reactive CDR3s. After three terminal residues were trimmed from each end, CDR3 homology was quantified as pairwise Levenshtein distance using the stringdist R package. The immuneACCESS repertoire file appears here via TCRdb, limited to in-frame rearrangements. These files lack a portion of the clones; in checked studies, under half of the deficit traces to unresolved V genes, and the cause of the others is not known. Clonal size and the V and J genes are those of that table, whereas D and trimming came from the DNA. The sample has about 36,000 clones on record, approximately 80% of them singletons. Clones ranked in the top ten supply roughly 20% of the sample.

To separate naive from memory CD4+ T cells, cryopreserved PBMCs first underwent CD4 enrichment and then EasySep naive CD4+ T cell enrichment. For roughly 11 days, sorted naive or memory CD4+ T cells (about 100,000) were cultured at a 1:1 ratio with T cell-depleted PBMCs and CEF peptides. In general, every peptide culture condition was set up in three replicate wells. Ficoll-Paque PLUS gradient centrifugation was used to isolate PBMCs from either whole blood or leukapheresis product. The PBMCs went either fresh into the expansion assay or into cryopreservation at -140 degrees C. The QIAamp Micro DNA Kit was used to extract genomic DNA from the CD4+ T cells. From the cysteine through the phenylalanine, the CDR3 covers 16 amino acids. The entry retains the CDR3 DNA only, 48 bases that are in frame from base 1. A distance of 21 bases separates the germline ends of V and J, which lose 1 base and 14 bases respectively. The germline V gene (reference sequence) specifies LNHNV as CDR1 and YYDKDF as CDR2.

This clone was seen more than once but under ten times. Its antigen has not been determined. Base qualities are not provided; no much larger clone lies one nucleotide away. Source material: memory CD4+ T cells from PBMCs, cultured in vitro. The sample's cell subset or site, from its label and the paper: memory (non-naive) CD4+ T cells. The chain employs TRBV15 and TRBJ1-6; the D segment could be TRBD1, given 5 matching bases. This clonotype originated in an adult with COVID-19. This receptor carries the CDR3 CATSRVGAGTGTALHF. The base sequence is TGTGCCACCAGCAGAGTCGGGGCAGGGACGGGCACGGCCCTCCACTTT.